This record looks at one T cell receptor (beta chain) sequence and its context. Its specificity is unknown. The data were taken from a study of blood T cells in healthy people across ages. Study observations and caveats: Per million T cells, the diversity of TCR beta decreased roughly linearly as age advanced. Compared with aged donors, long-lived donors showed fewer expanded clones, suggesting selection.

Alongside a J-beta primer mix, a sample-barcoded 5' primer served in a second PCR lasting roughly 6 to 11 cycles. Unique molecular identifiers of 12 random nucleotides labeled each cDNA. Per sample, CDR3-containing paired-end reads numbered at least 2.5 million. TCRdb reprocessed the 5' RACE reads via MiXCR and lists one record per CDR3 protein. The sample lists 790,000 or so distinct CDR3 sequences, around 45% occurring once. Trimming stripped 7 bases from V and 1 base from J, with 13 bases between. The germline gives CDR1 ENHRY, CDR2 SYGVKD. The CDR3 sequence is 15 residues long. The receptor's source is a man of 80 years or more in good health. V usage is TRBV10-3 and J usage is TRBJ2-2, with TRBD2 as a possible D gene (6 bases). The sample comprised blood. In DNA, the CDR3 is TGTGCCATCAACCCCCGGCGGGAGAACACCGGGGAGCTGTTTTTT. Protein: CAINPRRENTGELFF.